Presented here are 16 T cell receptor beta chains from one specimen sequenced in a study of cytomegalovirus exposure and HLA in healthy donors. Researchers ran the PCR with 60 Vbeta and 13 Jbeta primers. Clones were sequenced by immunoSEQ multiplex PCR, and TCRdb holds only the in-frame ones, with some missing. Recorded for this sample: 100,000 to 150,000 clones. The sequencing input was PBMCs. The source of these receptors is a woman between 40 and 50 years old in good health and CMV-seronegative.

V gene TRBV25-1 combines with J gene TRBJ1-2; TRBD1 aligns across 7 bases. Germline loops: CDR1 MGHDK, CDR2 SYGVNS. The V segment lost 2 bases and the J segment 0 bases; nucleotides outside the gene matches: 9. The length of the CDR3 is 17 residues. The CDR3 sequence: CASSEPGTVLANYGYTF. CDR3 nucleotides: TGTGCCAGCAGTGAACCCGGGACAGTCCTAGCTAACTATGGCTACACCTTC.

The chain is built from TRBV27 and TRBJ1-2, with 9 bases matching TRBD1. J gave up 7 bases and V 6 bases, and 9 bases lay outside the gene matches. There are 14 residues in the CDR3. Germline V CDR1 and CDR2: MNHEY, SMNVEV (reference sequence). As DNA, the CDR3 is TGTGCCAGCAGCCGACAACAGGGGGCATTTGGCTACACCTTC. It yields the protein CASSRQQGAFGYTF.

Comments on this clone: The junction differs from germline at one of its ends, possibly a read error. The gene calls are TRBV6-5 and TRBJ2-5, with TRBD1 matching over 9 bases. The germline CDR1 and CDR2 sequences are MNHEY and SVGAGI. The CDR3 spans 15 residues. The CDR3 loop is CAGSTGTGLVETQYF. CDR3 in DNA: TGTGCCGGCAGTACCGGGACAGGGTTAGTGGAGACCCAGTACTTC.

This chain links TRBV7-9 with TRBJ1-6, with D unclear. This CDR3 spans 13 amino acids. The germline V gene has CDR1 SEHNR and CDR2 FQNEAQ (reference sequence). The V and J ends lost 1 base and 7 bases respectively, with 5 bases between them. The CDR3 region is CASSLVENSPLHF. The CDR3 DNA sequence: TGTGCCAGCAGCTTAGTTGAGAATTCACCCCTCCACTTT.

The chain joins TRBV28 to TRBJ2-4, with D possibly matching TRBD1 (6 bases). Trimming took 5 bases from V and 5 from J, leaving 13 bases between them. Germline assignment: CDR1 MDHEN and CDR2 SYDVKM. The CDR3 covers 14 residues. In nucleotides, the CDR3 is TGTGCCAGCAGTAGCATGACAGGACAAAACATTCAGTACTTC. Encoded protein: CASSSMTGQNIQYF.

This chain joins TRBV11-2 and TRBJ1-1, with D tentatively TRBD1 (6 bases). The germline V gene has CDR1 SGHAT and CDR2 FQNNGV. This CDR3 is built from 16 residues. Trimming cost V 1 base and J 6 bases, with 18 bases left between them. The CDR3 loop reads CASSLATGYLGSEAFF. The DNA of the CDR3 is TGTGCCAGCAGCTTAGCGACAGGTTACCTAGGCTCTGAAGCTTTCTTT.

The genes are TRBV7-2 and TRBJ1-2; no definite D call. Trimming took off 5 bases at V and 3 bases at J, with 13 bases between the two ends. The CDR3 is made up of 14 amino acids. Germline values: CDR1 SGHTA, CDR2 FQGNSA. The chain's CDR3 is CASSTSGRDYGYTF. DNA for the CDR3: TGTGCCAGCAGCACGTCCGGGAGAGACTATGGCTACACCTTC.

This chain connects TRBV6-4 to TRBJ2-3; D remains unclear. V lost 2 bases and J lost 2, with 5 bases in between. The CDR3 contains 13 residues. The germline gives CDR1 MRHNA, CDR2 SNTAGT. CDR3 in DNA: TGTGCCAGCAGTGACCAGAACACAGATACGCAGTATTTT. Translation: CASSDQNTDTQYF.

This chain connects TRBV4-1 to TRBJ1-1; a possible D gene is TRBD1 (6 bases). From germline, CDR1 is MGHRA and CDR2 YSYEKL. The CDR3 is made up of 14 amino acids. Trimming stripped 5 bases from V and 2 bases from J, with 12 bases between. Here the CDR3 reads CASSFRGLNTEAFF. In nucleotides, the CDR3 is TGCGCCAGCAGCTTCAGGGGCCTAAACACTGAAGCTTTCTTT.

The rearrangement joins TRBV10-2 to TRBJ2-5; TRBD1 matches 10 bases. CDR1 WSHSY and CDR2 SAAADI come from the germline V gene. This CDR3 is 14 amino acids long. With V trimmed by 6 bases and J by 5 bases, 6 bases remained unmatched. CDR3 protein: CASRTGQGMETQYF. CDR3 DNA: TGCGCCAGCAGGACGGGACAGGGGATGGAGACCCAGTACTTC.

This rearrangement joins TRBV7-8 to TRBJ2-2; 8 bases align to TRBD1. The CDR3 has 15 residues. The V and J ends lost 7 bases and 2 bases, in that order; junction bases with no gene match: 6. The germline V gene has CDR1 SGHVS and CDR2 FQNEAQ. The CDR3 protein is CASTPTGANTGELFF. DNA for the CDR3: TGTGCCAGCACCCCGACAGGGGCCAACACCGGGGAGCTGTTTTTT. Drawing the rest from reference TRBV7-8 and TRBJ2-2, the complete variable domain is GAGVSQSPRYKVAKRGQDVALRCDPISGHVSLFWYQQALGQGPEFLTYFQNEAQLDKSGLPSDRFFAERPEGSVSTLKIQRTQQEDSAVYLCASTPTGANTGELFFGEGSRLTVL.

The rearrangement links TRBV5-1 to TRBJ2-7; perhaps TRBD1 as D (6 bases). CDR1 and CDR2 from the germline V gene are SGHRS and YFSETQ. The V end was cut by 0 bases, the J end by 1 base, with 8 bases between. The CDR3 runs to 14 residues. CDR3 in DNA: TGCGCCAGCAGCTTGGAGGGGGATTCCTACGAGCAGTACTTC. This translates into CASSLEGDSYEQYF.

The DNA of the CDR3 is TGTGCCAGCAGCCCAACACAGGGTAACTACGAGCAGTACTTC. Amino acid sequence: CASSPTQGNYEQYF. The chain links TRBV9 to TRBJ2-7; tentative D call: TRBD1 (6 bases). The V and J ends lost 4 bases and 3 bases respectively, with 14 bases between them. Germline CDR1 and CDR2: SGDLS and YYNGEE. This CDR3 is 14 amino acids long.

The rearrangement joins TRBV2 to TRBJ1-1; no definite D call. The germline gives CDR1 SNHLY, CDR2 FYNNEI. The CDR3 consists of 13 residues. Trimming left V 4 bases short and J 1 base short, with 7 bases between. CDR3 sequence reads: CASSGAGNTEAFF. The DNA of the CDR3 is TGTGCCAGCAGTGGGGCCGGGAACACTGAAGCTTTCTTT.

This sequence joins TRBV7-9 and TRBJ2-3; no definite D call. Germline CDR1 is SEHNR and CDR2 is FQNEAQ (reference sequence). Trimming removed 7 bases from V and 2 bases from J, with 16 bases in between. The CDR3 is made up of 15 amino acids. CDR3 loop: CASTRLPVHTDTQYF. CDR3 coding DNA: TGTGCCAGCACCCGATTGCCAGTACACACAGATACGCAGTATTTT.

The rearrangement uses TRBV4-2 and TRBJ1-1; D not resolved. V lost 0 bases and J lost 3, with 5 bases in between. CDR1 and CDR2 from the germline V gene are LGHNA and YNFKEQ. CDR3 length: 13 residues. CDR3 sequence reads: CASSQDSDTEAFF. The CDR3 bases are TGTGCCAGCAGCCAAGACAGCGACACTGAAGCTTTCTTT.